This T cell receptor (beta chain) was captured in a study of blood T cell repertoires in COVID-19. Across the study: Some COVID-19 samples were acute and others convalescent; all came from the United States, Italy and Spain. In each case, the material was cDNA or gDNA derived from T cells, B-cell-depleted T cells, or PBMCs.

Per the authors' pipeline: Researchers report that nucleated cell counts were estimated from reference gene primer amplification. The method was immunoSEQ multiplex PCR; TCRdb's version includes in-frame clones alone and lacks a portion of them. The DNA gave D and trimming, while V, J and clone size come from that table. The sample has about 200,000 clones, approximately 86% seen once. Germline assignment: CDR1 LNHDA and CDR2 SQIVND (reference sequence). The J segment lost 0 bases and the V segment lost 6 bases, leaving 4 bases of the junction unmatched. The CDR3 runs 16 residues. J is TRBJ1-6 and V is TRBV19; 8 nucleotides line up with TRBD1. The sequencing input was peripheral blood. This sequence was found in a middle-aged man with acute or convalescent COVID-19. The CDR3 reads CASRTGTGSYNSPLHF. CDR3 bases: TGTGCCAGTAGGACCGGGACAGGCTCCTATAATTCACCCCTCCACTTT.